The 10 T cell receptor beta chains listed next were all sequenced from one sample in a study of cytomegalovirus exposure and HLA in healthy donors. TCRdb keeps only in-frame clones here, not all; method: immunoSEQ multiplex PCR. The data show roughly 68,000 clones, with nearly 96% seen just once and about 4.5% held by the top ten. Material for sequencing was PBMCs. The source is a woman younger than 35 in good health and CMV-seropositive.

This chain connects TRBV16 to TRBJ2-7; possibly TRBD1 for D (5 bases). The germline gives CDR1 KGHSY, CDR2 FQNENV. Trimming cost V 0 bases and J 2 bases, with 11 bases left between them. This CDR3 is 15 amino acids long. The CDR3 nucleotides read TGTGCCAGCAGCCAATCGAAAGGGGTGACCTACGAGCAGTACTTC. Its translation is CASSQSKGVTYEQYF.

The table lists this clone with a count of one. This sequence joins TRBV28 and TRBJ2-2; TRBD1 agrees at 9 bases. Trimming took 7 bases from V and 6 from J; bases not matched to a gene: 12. This CDR3 spans 16 amino acids. CDR1 MDHEN and CDR2 SYDVKM come from the germline V gene. In DNA form, the CDR3 reads TGTGCCAGCAATCTACCGGGACAGGGTAACTCCGGGGAGCTGTTTTTT. This sequence encodes CASNLPGQGNSGELFF.

The V and J genes are TRBV7-8 and TRBJ2-4; 9 bases match TRBD1. Germline lookup yields CDR1 SGHVS and CDR2 FQNEAQ. This CDR3 comprises 14 residues. J gave up 3 bases and V 6 bases, and 3 bases lay outside the gene matches. CDR3 in DNA: TGTGCCAGCAGTCCGACAGGGGGCAAAAACATTCAGTACTTC. This codes for CASSPTGGKNIQYF.

V and J are TRBV27 and TRBJ2-1; possible D gene TRBD2, 5 bases. Trimming pared 3 bases from V and 1 base from J, leaving 10 bases between. The CDR3 totals 15 residues. Per the germline V gene, CDR1 is MNHEY and CDR2 is SMNVEV (reference sequence). CDR3 loop: CASSFVGKSYNEQFF. Here the CDR3 DNA reads TGTGCCAGCAGTTTTGTCGGGAAATCCTACAATGAGCAGTTCTTC.

The chain uses TRBV21-1 and TRBJ2-7; the table's TRBD2 call for D was not verified on the DNA. TRBV21-1 is deemed a pseudogene. The CDR3 sequence is 15 residues long. As DNA, the CDR3 is TGTGCCAGCAGCAAACATTCTGGACTTCACCACGAGCAGTACTTC. It specifies CASSKHSGLHHEQYF.

V and J are TRBV5-8 and TRBJ2-1; 15 bases line up with TRBD2. Germline V CDR1 and CDR2: SGHTS, YDEGEE. Losses at the gene ends were 4 bases for V and 2 bases for J; bases not matched to a gene: 7. This CDR3 region has 18 residues. CDR3 in amino acids: CASSPLGLAGGTYNEQFF. CDR3 sequence (DNA): TGTGCCAGCAGCCCCTTGGGACTAGCGGGAGGAACCTACAATGAGCAGTTCTTC.

The chain couples TRBV7-2 to TRBJ2-1; 12 nucleotides agree with TRBD2. This CDR3 has 15 amino acids. The germline CDR1 and CDR2 sequences are SGHTA and FQGNSA. V was pared by 5 bases and J by 7 bases, with 6 bases of the junction left unmatched. The CDR3 reads CASSPLAGGRNEQFF. In DNA form, the CDR3 reads TGTGCCAGCAGCCCGCTAGCGGGAGGGCGGAATGAGCAGTTCTTC.

The J gene is TRBJ1-3, the V gene TRBV28; TRBD1 is a possible D gene (6 bases). Trimming left V 2 bases short and J 0 bases short, with 8 bases between. The CDR3 sequence is 15 residues long. Germline assignment: CDR1 MDHEN and CDR2 SYDVKM. CDR3 amino acids: CASSLGQYSGNTIYF. DNA for the CDR3: TGTGCCAGCAGTTTAGGACAGTACTCTGGAAACACCATATATTTT. Full variable domain (remainder filled in from reference TRBV28 and TRBJ1-3): DVKVTQSSRYLVKRTGEKVFLECVQDMDHENMFWYRQDPGLGLRLIYFSYDVKMKEKGDIPEGYSVSREKKERFSLILESASTNQTSMYLCASSLGQYSGNTIYFGEGSWLTVV.

The chain uses TRBV10-3 and TRBJ2-7; D might be TRBD1 (6 bases). The CDR3 runs to 13 residues. The V end lost 4 bases, the J end lost 1 base, and 8 bases lay between the germline ends. Germline V CDR1 and CDR2: ENHRY, SYGVKD. The CDR3 spells CAISGDISYEQYF. The CDR3 DNA reads TGTGCCATCAGTGGGGACATTTCCTACGAGCAGTACTTC.

This chain connects TRBV28 to TRBJ1-5, with a weak D call TRBD1 (5 bases). The CDR3 is 16 residues long. The germline gives CDR1 MDHEN, CDR2 SYDVKM. The V end was cut by 1 base, the J end by 6 bases, with 16 bases between. The CDR3 coding sequence is TGTGCCAGCAGTTTATTAAGCAGGGAGGTGGGTCAGCCCCAGCATTTT. It encodes CASSLLSREVGQPQHF. Drawing the rest from reference TRBV28 and TRBJ1-5, the complete variable domain is DVKVTQSSRYLVKRTGEKVFLECVQDMDHENMFWYRQDPGLGLRLIYFSYDVKMKEKGDIPEGYSVSREKKERFSLILESASTNQTSMYLCASSLLSREVGQPQHFGDGTRLSIL.